This TCR beta chain was found in a study of early T cells in non-severe SARS-CoV-2 infection. Study information: Unsorted whole-blood RNA was sequenced in bulk, leaving chains unpaired.

Germline-derived CDR1 and CDR2 are SGDLS and YYNGEE. This CDR3 has 14 residues. Trimming removed 5 bases at V and 4 bases at J, with 13 bases between. Individually, cDNA molecules had unique molecular identifiers attached to them. Using its own MiXCR run on the 5' RACE reads, TCRdb lists one record per CDR3 protein. There are approximately 110,000 distinct CDR3 sequences in the sample; about 15% occur only once, and 21% lies in the top ten. This clonotype showed up just a few times. Input material: whole blood. The clonotype was recovered from an adult who was a healthcare worker with PCR-confirmed SARS-CoV-2 infection or an uninfected control (not recorded which). V gene TRBV9 combines with J gene TRBJ2-1; D is unresolved. The CDR3 bases are TGTGCCAGCAGTGAGGATGGTGGGTACAATGAGCAGTTCTTC. It encodes CASSEDGGYNEQFF.